This TCR beta chain was obtained from a study of T cell clonality in common variable immunodeficiency. Here immunoSEQ multiplex PCR was the method, and the copy in TCRdb shows in-frame clones only, minus some. Altogether about 30,000 clones were found in the sample, and no singletons occur. The germline CDR1 and CDR2 sequences are SGHRS and YFSETQ. After removal of 0 bases from V and 2 bases from J, the junction contained 3 bases not matched to a gene. The CDR3 length is 15 residues. Study-wide points: TCRbeta clonality was increased in CVID versus healthy controls. Reportedly, TCR beta sequences from common variable immunodeficiency showed fewer deletions and N-nucleotide insertions. Shared TCRbeta clones were fewer between CVID subjects than controls.

This clone occurred many times. The antigen remains undetermined. The CDR3 end falls 3 residues outside the read, so it is completed with the germline J gene. The rearrangement uses TRBV5-1 and TRBJ2-5; TRBD2 matches 8 bases. What was sequenced was peripheral blood mononuclear cells. This receptor was obtained from a human donor with common variable immunodeficiency. This CDR3 reads CASSLVGGGQETQYF. The covered CDR3 bases are TGCGCCAGCAGCTTGGTCGGGGGGGGTCAAGAGACC.